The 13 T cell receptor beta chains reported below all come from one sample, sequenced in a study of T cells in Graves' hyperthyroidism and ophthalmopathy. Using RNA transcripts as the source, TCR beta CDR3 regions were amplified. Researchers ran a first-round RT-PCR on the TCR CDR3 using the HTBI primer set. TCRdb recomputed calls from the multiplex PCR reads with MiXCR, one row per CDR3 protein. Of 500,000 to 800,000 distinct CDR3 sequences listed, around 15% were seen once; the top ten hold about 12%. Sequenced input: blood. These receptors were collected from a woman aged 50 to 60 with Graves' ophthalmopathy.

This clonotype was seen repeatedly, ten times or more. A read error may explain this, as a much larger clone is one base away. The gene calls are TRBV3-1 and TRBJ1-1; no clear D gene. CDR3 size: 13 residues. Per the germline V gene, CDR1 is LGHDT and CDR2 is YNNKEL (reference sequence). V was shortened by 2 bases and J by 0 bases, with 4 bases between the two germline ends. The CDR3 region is CASSQMVNTEAFF. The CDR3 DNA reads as TGTGCCAGCAGCCAAATGGTGAACACTGAAGCTTTCTTT.

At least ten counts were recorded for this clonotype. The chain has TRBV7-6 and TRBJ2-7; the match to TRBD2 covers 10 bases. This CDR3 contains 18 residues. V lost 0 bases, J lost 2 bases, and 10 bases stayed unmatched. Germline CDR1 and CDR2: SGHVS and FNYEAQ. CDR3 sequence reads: CASSLAVLAGGPTYEQYF. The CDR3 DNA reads TGTGCCAGCAGCTTAGCGGTGTTAGCGGGAGGCCCTACCTACGAGCAGTACTTC.

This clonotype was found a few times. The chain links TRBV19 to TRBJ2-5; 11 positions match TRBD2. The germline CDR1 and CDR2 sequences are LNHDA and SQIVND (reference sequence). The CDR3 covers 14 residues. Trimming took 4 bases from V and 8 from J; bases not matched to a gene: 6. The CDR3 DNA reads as TGTGCCAGTAGTACCATCGGGACTAGCGGTACCCAGTACTTC. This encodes CASSTIGTSGTQYF. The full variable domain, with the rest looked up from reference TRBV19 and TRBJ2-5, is DGGITQSPKYLFRKEGQNVTLSCEQNLNHDAMYWYRQDPGQGLRLIYYSQIVNDFQKGDIAEGYSVSREKKESFPLTVTSAQKNPTAFYLCASSTIGTSGTQYFGPGTRLLVL.

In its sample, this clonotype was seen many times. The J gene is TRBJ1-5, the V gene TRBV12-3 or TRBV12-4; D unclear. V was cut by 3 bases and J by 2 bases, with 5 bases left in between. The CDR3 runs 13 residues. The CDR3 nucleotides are TGTGCCAGCAGTTTTTATGGCAATCAGCCCCAGCATTTT. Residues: CASSFYGNQPQHF.

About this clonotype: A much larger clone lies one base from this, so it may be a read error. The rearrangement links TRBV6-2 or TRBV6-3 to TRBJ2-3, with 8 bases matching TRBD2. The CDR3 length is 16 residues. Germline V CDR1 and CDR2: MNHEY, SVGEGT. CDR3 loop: CAGSYSAGGLTDTQYF. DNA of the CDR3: TGTGCCGGCAGTTACTCGGCGGGAGGCCTCACAGATACGCAGTATTTT.

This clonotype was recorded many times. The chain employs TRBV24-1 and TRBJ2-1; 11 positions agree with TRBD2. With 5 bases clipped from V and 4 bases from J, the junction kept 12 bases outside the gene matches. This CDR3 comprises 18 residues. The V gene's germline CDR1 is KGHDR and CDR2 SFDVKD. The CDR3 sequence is CATSGLGSGRAPYNEQFF. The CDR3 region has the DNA TGTGCCACCAGTGGTCTCGGTAGCGGGAGGGCTCCGTACAATGAGCAGTTCTTC.

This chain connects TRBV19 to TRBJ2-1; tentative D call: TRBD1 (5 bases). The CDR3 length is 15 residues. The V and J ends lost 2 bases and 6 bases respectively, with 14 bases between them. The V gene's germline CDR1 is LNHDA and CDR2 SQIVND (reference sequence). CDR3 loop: CASSILRVESNEQFF. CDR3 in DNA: TGTGCCAGTAGTATACTCAGGGTGGAGAGCAATGAGCAGTTCTTC.

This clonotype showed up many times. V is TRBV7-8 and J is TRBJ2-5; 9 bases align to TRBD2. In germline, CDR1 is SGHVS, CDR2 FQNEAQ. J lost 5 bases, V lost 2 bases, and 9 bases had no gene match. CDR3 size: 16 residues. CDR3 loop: CASSLNLAGPGETQYF. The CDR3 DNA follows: TGTGCCAGCAGCTTAAACCTAGCGGGACCGGGGGAGACCCAGTACTTC. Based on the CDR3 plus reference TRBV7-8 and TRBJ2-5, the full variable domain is GAGVSQSPRYKVAKRGQDVALRCDPISGHVSLFWYQQALGQGPEFLTYFQNEAQLDKSGLPSDRFFAERPEGSVSTLKIQRTQQEDSAVYLCASSLNLAGPGETQYFGPGTRLLVL.

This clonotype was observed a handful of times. CDR3 DNA sequence: TGTGCCACCAGCAGAGGAGCAGGTGCGCCCTACGAGCAGTACTTC. Its protein product is CATSRGAGAPYEQYF. The V and J genes are TRBV15 and TRBJ2-7; D not resolved. V lost 1 base to trimming and J lost 2 bases, with 12 bases between them. Germline assignment: CDR1 LNHNV and CDR2 YYDKDF (reference sequence). The CDR3 runs 15 residues.

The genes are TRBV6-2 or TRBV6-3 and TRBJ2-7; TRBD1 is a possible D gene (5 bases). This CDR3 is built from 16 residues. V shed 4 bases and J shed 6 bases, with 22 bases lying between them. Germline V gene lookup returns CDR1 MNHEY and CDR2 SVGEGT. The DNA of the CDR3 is TGTGCCAGCAGTTTCCCAGGACATCGAGTATCGGGCGAGCAGTACTTC. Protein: CASSFPGHRVSGEQYF.

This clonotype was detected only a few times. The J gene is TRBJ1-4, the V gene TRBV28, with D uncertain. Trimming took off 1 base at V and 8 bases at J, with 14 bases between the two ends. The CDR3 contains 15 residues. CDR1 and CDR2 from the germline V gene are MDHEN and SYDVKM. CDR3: CASSLLGRDREKLFF. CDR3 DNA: TGTGCCAGCAGTTTATTGGGCCGGGATAGAGAAAAACTGTTTTTT.

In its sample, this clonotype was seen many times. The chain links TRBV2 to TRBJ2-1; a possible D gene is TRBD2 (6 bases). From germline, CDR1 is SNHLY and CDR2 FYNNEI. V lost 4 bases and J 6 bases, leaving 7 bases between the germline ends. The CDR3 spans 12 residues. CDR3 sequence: CASSGDFNEQFF. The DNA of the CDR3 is TGTGCCAGCAGTGGGGACTTCAATGAGCAGTTCTTC.

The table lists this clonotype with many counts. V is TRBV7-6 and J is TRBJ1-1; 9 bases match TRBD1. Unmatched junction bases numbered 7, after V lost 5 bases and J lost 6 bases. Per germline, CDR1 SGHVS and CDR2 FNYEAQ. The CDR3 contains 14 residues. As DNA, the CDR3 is TGTGCCAGCAGCGGCTACAGGGGGCAGTCTGAAGCTTTCTTT. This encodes CASSGYRGQSEAFF.